This T cell receptor beta chain stems from a study of cytomegalovirus exposure and HLA in healthy donors. The PCR used 60 Vbeta and 13 Jbeta primers. TCRdb's copy holds only in-frame clones and misses some; the assay was immunoSEQ multiplex PCR. Found here are about 130,000 clones, roughly four fifths of them singletons; the top ten hold roughly 7.8%. Trimming left V 0 bases short and J 4 bases short, with 10 bases between. Germline-derived CDR1 and CDR2 are SGDLS and YYNGEE. This CDR3 has 14 amino acids. The sequence came from a woman aged 45 to 65 in good health and CMV-seropositive. The sample consisted of PBMCs. The chain is built from TRBV9 and TRBJ1-2; a possible D gene is TRBD1 (5 bases). The CDR3, as DNA: TGTGCCAGCAGCGTAGGTGGGGCACCCTATGGCTACACCTTC. Amino acids: CASSVGGAPYGYTF.